This T cell receptor (beta chain) appears in the sequencing data of a study of cytomegalovirus exposure and HLA in healthy donors. Regarding the study as a whole: TCR beta chains numbering 164 were designated cytomegalovirus-associated. The dataset shows that most TCR sequences were rare, while some public TCRs occurred in many donors. According to an earlier analysis, most TCR beta V segments yielded productive rearrangements about 90% or about 30% of the time.

The germline V and J ends were trimmed by 5 bases and 1 base, with 12 bases remaining between them. Germline lookup yields CDR1 SQVTM and CDR2 ANQGSEA. This CDR3 region has 13 residues. This clone was detected a few times. Its target is unknown. Healthy bone marrow donors supplied every sample. PCR involved 60 Vbeta and 13 Jbeta primers. Sequencing used immunoSEQ multiplex PCR; TCRdb keeps in-frame clones, though not all of them. This sample has some 95,000 clones; about 70% occur once, and the top ten carry roughly 1.2%. The sequence was collected from a female donor in good health and CMV-seronegative. The sequenced sample consisted of PBMCs. This rearrangement joins TRBV29-1 to TRBJ2-7; D is perhaps TRBD2 (6 bases). The DNA of the CDR3 is TGCAGCGTTTCCCCGGGACTTTCCTACGAGCAGTACTTC. Amino acids: CSVSPGLSYEQYF.